This paragraph reports one TCR beta chain. Its antigen is not identified. This record comes from a study of T cell responses to AZD1222 COVID-19 vaccine. Profiled with immunoSEQ multiplex PCR; TCRdb holds only in-frame clones, not every one. The sample lists about 88,000 clones, 90% occurring once. The CDR3 loop spans 14 amino acids. Deletions cut 5 bases from V and 7 bases from J, with 17 bases between. Germline V CDR1 and CDR2: MDHEN, SYDVKM. Study outcomes and limitations: The donors showed a predominance of white British ancestry and of females, with possible underestimation of clonal diversity.

Material: peripheral blood, obtained 28 days after the second AZD1222 dose. This TCR derives from an adult who received the AZD1222 COVID-19 vaccine. This chain joins TRBV28 and TRBJ1-2, with D unresolved. The CDR3 coding sequence is TGTGCCAGCAGTGCCCGAAAATCTGCTGCTGGCTACACCTTC. Residues: CASSARKSAAGYTF.